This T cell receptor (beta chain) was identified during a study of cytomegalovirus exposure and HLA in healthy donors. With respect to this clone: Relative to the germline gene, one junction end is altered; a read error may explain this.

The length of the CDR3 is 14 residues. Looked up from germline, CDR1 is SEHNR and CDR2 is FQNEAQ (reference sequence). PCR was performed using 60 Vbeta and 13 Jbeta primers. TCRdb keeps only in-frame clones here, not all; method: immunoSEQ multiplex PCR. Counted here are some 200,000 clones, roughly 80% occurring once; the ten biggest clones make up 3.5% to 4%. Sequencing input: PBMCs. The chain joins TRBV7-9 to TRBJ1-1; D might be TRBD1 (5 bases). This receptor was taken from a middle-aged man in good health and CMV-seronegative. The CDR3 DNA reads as TGTTCCAGCCCCCAGGGTCCTGGGGGGACTGAAGCTTTCTTT. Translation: CSSPQGPGGTEAFF.